This T cell receptor (beta chain) appears in the sequencing data of a study of CD8 T cells in Susac syndrome. Germline CDR1 and CDR2: LGHNA and YNFKEQ. The ends were cut back, 4 bases at V and 4 bases at J, with 17 bases in the middle. This CDR3 has 16 amino acids. With random hexamers, reverse transcription was performed on about 0.5 to 1 ug of RNA. TCRdb passed the immunoSEQ multiplex PCR reads through MiXCR, listing each CDR3 protein once. The table shows 70,000 to 95,000 distinct CDR3 sequences, with approximately 95% occurring only once. Material for sequencing was CD8+ T cells from PBMCs. The chain combines TRBV4-2 with TRBJ1-5; D might be TRBD1 (5 bases). The TCR originated in a human donor with Susac syndrome. CDR3 region: CASSPQVPGPNQPQHF. Here the CDR3 DNA reads TGTGCCAGCAGCCCACAGGTGCCCGGACCTAATCAGCCCCAGCATTTT.